This T cell receptor beta chain was captured by sequencing in a study of T cell responses to AZD1222 COVID-19 vaccine. This table comes from immunoSEQ multiplex PCR, and its TCRdb copy is limited to in-frame clones, with some not included. The sample yields some 130,000 clones, roughly nine tenths seen once. Study-wide results and caveats: Samples come after the peak T cell response, not at day 14. Spike-wide vaccine-associated CD4 TCRs dominated at 160-218 and 743-854. Just a handful of people given AZD1222 tested seropositive at baseline.

Germline CDR1 reads SGHNT; CDR2 reads YYREEE (reference sequence). The CDR3 covers 13 residues. V was pared by 4 bases and J by 3 bases, with 1 base of the junction left unmatched. A word on this clone: Its target is unknown.

The clonotype was recovered from an adult who received the AZD1222 COVID-19 vaccine. The sequencing here drew on peripheral blood, taken 28 days after the second AZD1222 dose. The chain is built from TRBV5-4 and TRBJ2-7, with TRBD1 identical over 10 bases. CDR3 nucleotides: TGTGCCAGCAGCCGGGACAGGGGCTACGAGCAGTACTTC. This codes for CASSRDRGYEQYF. Drawing the rest from reference TRBV5-4 and TRBJ2-7, the complete variable domain is ETGVTQSPTHLIKTRGQQVTLRCSSQSGHNTVSWYQQALGQGPQFIFQYYREEENGRGNFPPRFSGLQFPNYSSELNVNALELDDSALYLCASSRDRGYEQYFGPGTRLTVT.